Shown below are 21 T cell receptor beta chains from a single sample sequenced in a study of blood T cell repertoires in COVID-19 (dated by TCRdb to about 2020). Receptor libraries were prepared by the immunoSEQ multiplex PCR assay. TCRdb retrieved this table from immuneACCESS and kept in-frame rearrangements only. Not all clones are present; in checked studies, unresolved V genes account for under half, and no reason is known for the remainder. This sample has 200,000 to 250,000 clones in its table, and about 88% of those were observed once. Roughly 10% of the sample rests with the top ten. The sequenced material came from peripheral blood. The receptors derive from a woman in her 50s with COVID-19, enrolled during active disease.

The V gene is TRBV5-4, the J gene TRBJ2-2, with 12 bases that match TRBD2. V gave up 4 bases and J gave up 5 bases; unmatched junction bases: 6. CDR1 is SGHNT and CDR2 is YYREEE in the germline V gene (reference sequence). The CDR3 extends over 16 amino acids. CDR3 region: CASSLGLAGPTGELFF. Here the CDR3 DNA reads TGTGCCAGCAGCCTCGGACTAGCGGGGCCAACCGGGGAGCTGTTTTTT. Together with reference TRBV5-4 and TRBJ2-2, the CDR3 gives the full variable domain: ETGVTQSPTHLIKTRGQQVTLRCSSQSGHNTVSWYQQALGQGPQFIFQYYREEENGRGNFPPRFSGLQFPNYSSELNVNALELDDSALYLCASSLGLAGPTGELFFGEGSRLTVL.

This clone was observed once. The rearrangement links TRBV18 to TRBJ2-5; the D is unclear. Germline-derived CDR1 and CDR2 are KGHSH and LQKENI. The CDR3 is made up of 13 amino acids. The V gene lost 0 bases and the J gene lost 8 bases, with 10 bases spanning the gap. In nucleotides, the CDR3 is TGTGCCAGCTCACCACCATCGGGTCAAACCCAGTACTTC. This sequence encodes CASSPPSGQTQYF. Filled out from reference TRBV18 and TRBJ2-5, the complete variable domain reads NAGVMQNPRHLVRRRGQEARLRCSPMKGHSHVYWYRQLPEEGLKFMVYLQKENIIDESGMPKERFSAEFPKEGPSILRIQQVVRGDSAAYFCASSPPSGQTQYFGPGTRLLVL.

The V gene is TRBV6-4, the J gene TRBJ2-3; the match to TRBD2 covers 8 bases. Germline values: CDR1 MRHNA, CDR2 SNTAGT. The CDR3 loop spans 11 amino acids. With V trimmed by 3 bases and J by 14 bases, 4 bases remained unmatched. Here the CDR3 reads CASSEVLAAYF. The CDR3 region has the DNA TGTGCCAGCAGTGAGGTACTAGCGGCGTATTTT.

The chain has TRBV10-3 and TRBJ2-2; the D gene is possibly TRBD1 (6 bases). The CDR3 covers 16 residues. V was pared by 0 bases and J by 0 bases, with 8 bases between. Germline assignment: CDR1 ENHRY and CDR2 SYGVKD. The CDR3 spells CAISESGQPNTGELFF. The CDR3 DNA reads TGTGCCATCAGTGAGTCCGGACAGCCGAACACCGGGGAGCTGTTTTTT.

CDR3 amino acids: CASSFSSGQGLDEQFF. The CDR3 DNA sequence: TGTGCCAGCAGCTTTTCCTCGGGACAGGGGTTAGATGAGCAGTTCTTC. V usage is TRBV11-2 and J usage is TRBJ2-1, with 10 positions matching TRBD1. V was clipped by 3 bases and J by 8 bases; unmatched bases: 10. Germline CDR1 and CDR2: SGHAT and FQNNGV. This CDR3 is 16 amino acids long.

The chain uses TRBV19 and TRBJ1-5; a weak D match, TRBD1 (5 bases). The CDR3 has 17 residues. Trimming took 5 bases from V and 1 from J, leaving 18 bases between them. Germline V gene data show CDR1 as LNHDA and CDR2 as SQIVND (reference sequence). CDR3 nucleotides: TGTGCCAGTAGTTCCACCTCCGGGGGAGCGAGCAATCAGCCCCAGCATTTT. It yields the protein CASSSTSGGASNQPQHF.

The CDR3 sequence: CASSGQGAKNIQYF. The CDR3, as DNA: TGCGCCAGCAGCGGCCAGGGAGCCAAAAACATTCAGTACTTC. The chain employs TRBV4-1 and TRBJ2-4; weak D call: TRBD1 (5 bases). V was trimmed by 5 bases and J by 0 bases, leaving 8 bases between them. Germline V lookup: CDR1 MGHRA, CDR2 YSYEKL. The CDR3 is 14 residues long.

This clone was observed a handful of times. This CDR3 reads CAIQRDRGADTQYF. DNA for the CDR3: TGTGCCATTCAACGGGACAGGGGTGCAGATACGCAGTATTTT. J is TRBJ2-3 and V is TRBV10-3; 10 bases are shared with TRBD1. CDR3 length equals 14 residues. V shed 9 bases, J shed 4 bases, and the junction held 7 bases outside the gene matches. The germline V gene encodes CDR1 ENHRY and CDR2 SYGVKD.

The chain couples TRBV7-2 to TRBJ2-3, with D possibly matching TRBD2 (5 bases). The germline V and J ends were trimmed by 4 bases and 4 bases, with 12 bases remaining between them. The CDR3 has 14 residues. Germline loops: CDR1 SGHTA, CDR2 FQGNSA. The CDR3 DNA sequence: TGTGCCAGCAGCTCCCTGGACTCAGCAGATACGCAGTATTTT. Translation: CASSSLDSADTQYF.

The genes are TRBV9 and TRBJ2-3; TRBD2 agrees at 14 bases. After removal of 3 bases from V and 2 bases from J, the junction contained 14 bases not matched to a gene. Germline V gene sequence: CDR1 SGDLS, CDR2 YYNGEE. The CDR3 spans 20 residues. CDR3 amino acids: CASSASTSGGALSLTDTQYF. DNA for the CDR3: TGTGCCAGCAGCGCCTCGACTAGCGGGGGGGCTTTGTCCCTCACAGATACGCAGTATTTT. The full variable domain, rest sourced from reference TRBV9 and TRBJ2-3, is DSGVTQTPKHLITATGQRVTLRCSPRSGDLSVYWYQQSLDQGLQFLIQYYNGEERAKGNILERFSAQQFPDLHSELNLSSLELGDSALYFCASSASTSGGALSLTDTQYFGPGTRLTVL.

The CDR3 sequence: CASSLGGGVNNVLTF. The CDR3 DNA reads as TGTGCCAGCAGCTTAGGAGGCGGGGTCAACAACGTCCTGACTTTC. V usage is TRBV7-8 and J usage is TRBJ2-6, with D possibly being TRBD2 (6 bases). The V end was cut by 1 base, the J end by 9 bases, with 13 bases between. Looked up from germline, CDR1 is SGHVS and CDR2 is FQNEAQ. The CDR3 has 15 amino acids.

V and J are TRBV9 and TRBJ1-3; tentatively, D is TRBD1 (5 bases). Germline V lookup: CDR1 SGDLS, CDR2 YYNGEE. With 3 bases removed from V and 1 base from J, the gap between germline ends came to 20 bases. The length of the CDR3 is 18 residues. Written as DNA, the CDR3 is TGTGCCAGCAGCGGATCGGGGGAAACCATACGTTCTGGAAACACCATATATTTT. Translation gives CASSGSGETIRSGNTIYF.

The chain recombines TRBV21-1 with TRBJ2-2; TRBD1, the D gene given by the table, was not confirmed from the DNA. TRBV21-1 is an annotated pseudogene. The CDR3 is 16 residues long. CDR3 bases: TGTGCCAGCAGCAAAGAAGAGGGGGCGAACATCGGGGAGCTGTTTTTT. Translated: CASSKEEGANIGELFF.

The V call is TRBV4-2, the J call TRBJ2-3; possibly TRBD2 for D (5 bases). The CDR3 loop spans 16 amino acids. Looked up from germline, CDR1 is LGHNA and CDR2 is YNFKEQ. V was clipped by 4 bases and J by 6 bases, with 20 bases between them. In nucleotides, the CDR3 is TGTGCCAGCAGCCGAGGAGGACTTTTTCTGGGGGATACGCAGTATTTT. Amino acid sequence: CASSRGGLFLGDTQYF.

The chain combines TRBV6-1 with TRBJ1-2; 7 nucleotides agree with TRBD1. The germline gives CDR1 MNHNS, CDR2 SASEGT. The V gene end was trimmed by 3 bases and the J gene end by 8 bases; junction bases not matched to a gene: 3. This CDR3 region has 12 residues. CDR3 in DNA: TGTGCCAGCAGTGATTGGACAGGCGGCTACACCTTC. This translates into CASSDWTGGYTF.

The CDR3 spells CASSLVRSPRGYQETQYF. The CDR3 DNA sequence: TGTGCCAGCAGCTTAGTCCGGAGTCCCAGGGGTTACCAAGAGACCCAGTACTTC. The chain combines TRBV11-2 with TRBJ2-5; D perhaps matches TRBD1 (6 bases). Trimming removed 1 base at V and 0 bases at J, with 18 bases between. The CDR3 is 18 amino acids. Germline assignment: CDR1 SGHAT and CDR2 FQNNGV.

The chain links TRBV5-1 to TRBJ1-1; perhaps TRBD1 as D (6 bases). Trimming pared 2 bases from V and 0 bases from J, leaving 11 bases between. Germline-derived CDR1 and CDR2 are SGHRS and YFSETQ. The CDR3 consists of 15 residues. CDR3 residues: CASSLETGMNTEAFF. For the CDR3, the DNA is TGCGCCAGCAGCTTAGAGACAGGAATGAACACTGAAGCTTTCTTT.

This clone was observed a single time. V usage is TRBV6-7 and J usage is TRBJ2-1; 10 bases match TRBD1. TRBV6-7 is filed as an ORF, its function uncertain. This CDR3 contains 14 residues. The CDR3 loop reads CARRRDRGYNEQFF. The CDR3 region has the DNA TGTGCTAGGAGGAGGGACAGGGGCTACAATGAGCAGTTCTTC.

The rearrangement links TRBV30 to TRBJ1-2, with 8 bases matching TRBD1. Germline CDR1 GTSNPN, CDR2 SVGIG (reference sequence). The CDR3 has 14 amino acids. The trim removed 4 bases at V and 12 bases at J, leaving 16 bases unmatched. The CDR3 region has the DNA TGTGCCTGGACTTACCGGGACAGGCTCCCTCAAGACACCTTC. Protein sequence: CAWTYRDRLPQDTF.

The chain uses TRBV19 and TRBJ2-1; the D gene is possibly TRBD1 (6 bases). From germline, CDR1 is LNHDA and CDR2 SQIVND (reference sequence). Trimming cost V 5 bases and J 2 bases, with 16 bases left between them. The CDR3 length is 16 residues. In DNA, the CDR3 is TGTGCCAGTAGTCCCCAGACAGGCCCTCCCTACAATGAGCAGTTCTTC. Translation: CASSPQTGPPYNEQFF.

This clone was observed once. The V and J genes are TRBV5-1 and TRBJ2-5; D may be TRBD1 (6 bases). The germline V and J ends were trimmed by 6 bases and 5 bases, with 20 bases remaining between them. The CDR3 extends over 15 amino acids. Germline V gene data show CDR1 as SGHRS and CDR2 as YFSETQ. CDR3 sequence (DNA): TGCGCCAGCACCACCACGGGGACCCAGGGGGAGACCCAGTACTTC. As protein: CASTTTGTQGETQYF. Supplemented by reference TRBV5-1 and TRBJ2-5, the full variable domain reads KAGVTQTPRYLIKTRGQQVTLSCSPISGHRSVSWYQQTPGQGLQFLFEYFSETQRNKGNFPGRFSGRQFSNSRSEMNVSTLELGDSALYLCASTTTGTQGETQYFGPGTRLLVL.